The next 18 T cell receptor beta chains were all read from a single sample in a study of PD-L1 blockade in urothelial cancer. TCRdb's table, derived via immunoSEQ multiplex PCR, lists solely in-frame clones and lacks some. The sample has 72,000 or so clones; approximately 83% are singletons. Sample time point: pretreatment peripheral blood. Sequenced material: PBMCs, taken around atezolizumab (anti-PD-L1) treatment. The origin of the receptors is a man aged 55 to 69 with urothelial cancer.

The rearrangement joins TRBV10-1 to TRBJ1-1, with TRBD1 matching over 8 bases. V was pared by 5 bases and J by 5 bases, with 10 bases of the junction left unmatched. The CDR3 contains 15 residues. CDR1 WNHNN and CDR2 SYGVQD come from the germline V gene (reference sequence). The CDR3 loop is CASSPTQGAQTEAFF. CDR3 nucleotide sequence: TGCGCCAGCAGTCCAACTCAGGGGGCGCAAACTGAAGCTTTCTTT.

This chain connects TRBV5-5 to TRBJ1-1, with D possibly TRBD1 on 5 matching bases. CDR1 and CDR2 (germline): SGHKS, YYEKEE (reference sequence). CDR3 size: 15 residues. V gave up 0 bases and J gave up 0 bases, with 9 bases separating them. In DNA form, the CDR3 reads TGTGCCAGCAGCTTGGCCGGGACTGTGAACACTGAAGCTTTCTTT. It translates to CASSLAGTVNTEAFF.

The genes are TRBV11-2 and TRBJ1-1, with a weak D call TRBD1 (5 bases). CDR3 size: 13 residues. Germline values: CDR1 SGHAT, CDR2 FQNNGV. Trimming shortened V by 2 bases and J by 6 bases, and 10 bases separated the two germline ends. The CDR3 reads CASSLSPGPEAFF. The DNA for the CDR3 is TGTGCCAGCAGCTTAAGTCCAGGGCCTGAAGCTTTCTTT.

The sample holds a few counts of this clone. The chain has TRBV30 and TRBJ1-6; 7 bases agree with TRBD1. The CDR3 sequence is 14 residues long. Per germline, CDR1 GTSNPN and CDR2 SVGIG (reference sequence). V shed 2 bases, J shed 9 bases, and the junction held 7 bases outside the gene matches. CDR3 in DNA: TGTGCCTGGAGTTCGACAGGGTCCGGTTCACCCCTCCACTTT. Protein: CAWSSTGSGSPLHF.

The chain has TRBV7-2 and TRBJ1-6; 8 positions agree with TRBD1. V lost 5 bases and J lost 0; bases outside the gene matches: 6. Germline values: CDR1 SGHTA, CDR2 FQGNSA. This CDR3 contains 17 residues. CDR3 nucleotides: TGTGCCAGCAGCATCAGACAGGGGTACTCCTATAATTCACCCCTCCACTTT. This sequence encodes CASSIRQGYSYNSPLHF.

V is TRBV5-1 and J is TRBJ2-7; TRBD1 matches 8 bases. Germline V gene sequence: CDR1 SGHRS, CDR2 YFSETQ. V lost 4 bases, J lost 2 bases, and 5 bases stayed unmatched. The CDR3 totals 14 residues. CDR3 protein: CASSQGQATYEQYF. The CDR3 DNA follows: TGCGCCAGCAGCCAGGGACAGGCCACCTACGAGCAGTACTTC.

The DNA for the CDR3 is TGTGCCAGCAGACCGGGACAGGGAATCTTTGGCTACACCTTC. It codes for CASRPGQGIFGYTF. The rearrangement links TRBV6-6 to TRBJ1-2, with TRBD1 matching over 9 bases. Germline V gene lookup returns CDR1 MNHNY and CDR2 SVGAGI (reference sequence). With 6 bases clipped from V and 7 bases from J, the junction kept 9 bases outside the gene matches. The CDR3 extends over 14 amino acids.

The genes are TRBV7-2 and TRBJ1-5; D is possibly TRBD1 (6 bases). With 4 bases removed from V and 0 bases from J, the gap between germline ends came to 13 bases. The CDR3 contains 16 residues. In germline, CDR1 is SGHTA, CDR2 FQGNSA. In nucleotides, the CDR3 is TGTGCCAGCAGCTCCCACGGGGGGGCTAGCAATCAGCCCCAGCATTTT. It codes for CASSSHGGASNQPQHF.

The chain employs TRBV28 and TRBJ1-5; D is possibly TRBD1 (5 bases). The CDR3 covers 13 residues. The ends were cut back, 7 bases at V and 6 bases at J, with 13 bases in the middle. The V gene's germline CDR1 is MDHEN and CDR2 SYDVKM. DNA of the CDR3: TGTGCCAGCAACAAAAGGGGCCTTCAGCCCCAGCATTTT. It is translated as CASNKRGLQPQHF. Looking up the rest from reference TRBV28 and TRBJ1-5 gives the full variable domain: DVKVTQSSRYLVKRTGEKVFLECVQDMDHENMFWYRQDPGLGLRLIYFSYDVKMKEKGDIPEGYSVSREKKERFSLILESASTNQTSMYLCASNKRGLQPQHFGDGTRLSIL.

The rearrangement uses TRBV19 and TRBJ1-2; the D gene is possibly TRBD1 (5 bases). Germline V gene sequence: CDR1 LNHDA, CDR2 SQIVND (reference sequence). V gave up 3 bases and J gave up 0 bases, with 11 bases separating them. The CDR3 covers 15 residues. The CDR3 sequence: CASSIQTGSNYGYTF. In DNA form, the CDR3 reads TGTGCCAGTAGTATCCAAACAGGATCTAACTATGGCTACACCTTC.

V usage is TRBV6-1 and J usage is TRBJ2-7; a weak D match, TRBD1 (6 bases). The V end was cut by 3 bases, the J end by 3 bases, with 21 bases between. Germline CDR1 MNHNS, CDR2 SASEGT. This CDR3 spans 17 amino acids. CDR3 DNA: TGTGCCAGCAGTGACCAGGGGCAACCCCCACCTTACTACGAGCAGTACTTC. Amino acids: CASSDQGQPPPYYEQYF.

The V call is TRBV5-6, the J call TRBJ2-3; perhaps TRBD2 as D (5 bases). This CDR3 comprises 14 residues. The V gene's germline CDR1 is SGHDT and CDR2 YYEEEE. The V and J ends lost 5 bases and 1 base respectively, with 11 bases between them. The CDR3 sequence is CASRGRRGTDTQYF. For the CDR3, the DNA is TGTGCCAGCAGGGGGAGACGGGGCACAGATACGCAGTATTTT. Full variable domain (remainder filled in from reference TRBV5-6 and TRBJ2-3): DAGVTQSPTHLIKTRGQQVTLRCSPKSGHDTVSWYQQALGQGPQFIFQYYEEEERQRGNFPDRFSGHQFPNYSSELNVNALLLGDSALYLCASRGRRGTDTQYFGPGTRLTVL.

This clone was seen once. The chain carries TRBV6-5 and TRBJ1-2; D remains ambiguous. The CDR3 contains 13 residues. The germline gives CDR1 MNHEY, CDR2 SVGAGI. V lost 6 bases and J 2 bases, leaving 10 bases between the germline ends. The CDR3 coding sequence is TGTGCCAGCAGGAGCGGCACCAACTATGGCTACACCTTC. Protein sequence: CASRSGTNYGYTF.

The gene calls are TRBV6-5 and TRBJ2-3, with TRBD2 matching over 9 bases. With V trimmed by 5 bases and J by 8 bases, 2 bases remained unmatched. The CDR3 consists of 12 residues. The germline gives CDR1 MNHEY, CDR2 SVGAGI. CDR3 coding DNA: TGTGCCAGCAGTCCACTAGCGGGTACGCAGTATTTT. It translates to CASSPLAGTQYF.

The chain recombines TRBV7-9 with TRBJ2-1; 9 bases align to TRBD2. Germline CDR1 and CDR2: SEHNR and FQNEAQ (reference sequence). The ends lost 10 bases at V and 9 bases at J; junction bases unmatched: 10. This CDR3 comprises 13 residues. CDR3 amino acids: CATLRGGALEQFF. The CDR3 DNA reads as TGTGCCACCTTGCGGGGGGGGGCCCTTGAGCAGTTCTTC.

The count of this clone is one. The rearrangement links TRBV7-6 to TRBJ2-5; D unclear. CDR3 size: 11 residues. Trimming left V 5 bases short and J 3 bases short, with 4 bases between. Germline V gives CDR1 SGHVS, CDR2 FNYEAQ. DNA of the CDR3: TGTGCCAGCAGCCCCAAAGAGACCCAGTACTTC. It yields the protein CASSPKETQYF.

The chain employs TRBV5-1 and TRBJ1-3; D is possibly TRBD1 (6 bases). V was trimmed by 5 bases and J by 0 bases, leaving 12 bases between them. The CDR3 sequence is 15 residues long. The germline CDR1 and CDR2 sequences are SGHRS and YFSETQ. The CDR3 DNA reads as TGCGCCAGCAGTTCCACAGGGAGCTCTGGAAACACCATATATTTT. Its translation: CASSSTGSSGNTIYF.

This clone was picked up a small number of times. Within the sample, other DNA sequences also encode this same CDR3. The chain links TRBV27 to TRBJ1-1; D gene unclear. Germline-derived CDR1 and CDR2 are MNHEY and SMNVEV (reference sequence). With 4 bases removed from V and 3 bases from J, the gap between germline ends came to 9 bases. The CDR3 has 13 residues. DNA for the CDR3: TGTGCCAGCAGTTGGACTGGGGACACTGAAGCTTTCTTT. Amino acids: CASSWTGDTEAFF.